Reported below is one T cell receptor (beta chain). The antigen is undetermined. Vbeta (60) and Jbeta (13) primers were used in the PCR. Profiled with immunoSEQ multiplex PCR; TCRdb holds only in-frame clones, not every one. The profile shows some 130,000 clones, about three quarters of them singletons. The source of the sample is a study of cytomegalovirus exposure and HLA in healthy donors. Study-wide results and limits: In all likelihood, a cluster of highly shared sequence variants was a sequencing artifact. Later analysis associated a missense DCLRE1C variant with TCR beta V- and J-gene trimming. According to a later analysis, most TCR beta chains associated with CMV appeared HLA-restricted.

This sequence originates from a woman aged 40 to 55 in good health and CMV-seronegative. The material sequenced was PBMCs.

CDR3 in DNA: TGCAGCGCCAAGAGTAGTGGCACAGATACGCAGTATTTT. Residues: CSAKSSGTDTQYF. This chain uses TRBV29-1 with TRBJ2-3; no clear D gene. This CDR3 contains 13 residues. V was shortened by 7 bases and J by 1 base, with 12 bases between the two germline ends. From germline, CDR1 is SQVTM and CDR2 ANQGSEA.